Presented here are 21 T cell receptor beta chains from one specimen sequenced in a study of T cell repertoires in cytomegalovirus infection. TCRdb itself ran the reads through MiXCR, one entry per CDR3 protein. This table has 600,000 to 700,000 distinct CDR3 sequences, around 30% appearing once. These TCRs' antigens remain unknown. Here the sequenced sample was cultured PBMCs, taken from culture after CMV antigen stimulation. All receptors come from a human donor in good health (CMV status not recorded). Some clones in this sample may be carry-over from other donors' samples.

The chain employs TRBV7-8 and TRBJ2-1; 14 bases map to TRBD2. This CDR3 spans 16 amino acids. J gave up 8 bases and V 3 bases, and 6 bases lay outside the gene matches. The germline V gene encodes CDR1 SGHVS and CDR2 FQNEAQ. CDR3 nucleotide sequence: TGTGCCAGCAGCTTCAGACTAGCGGGAGGGCCGGATGAGCAGTTCTTC. Its translation: CASSFRLAGGPDEQFF.

The count of this clonotype is one. The chain links TRBV20-1 to TRBJ2-5; D perhaps matches TRBD1 (5 bases). CDR3 size: 13 residues. CDR1 DFQATT and CDR2 SNEGSKA come from the germline V gene (reference sequence). The V and J ends lost 3 bases and 5 bases respectively, with 13 bases between them. The CDR3 spells CSASGTAGETQYF. The CDR3 nucleotides are TGCAGTGCTAGTGGCACAGCAGGGGAGACCCAGTACTTC.

CDR3 sequence (DNA): TGTGCCATCAAGGGTAGGAACACTGAAGCTTTCTTT. Translating gives CAIKGRNTEAFF. The chain couples TRBV6-5 to TRBJ1-1, with D uncertain. Deletions cut 10 bases from V and 1 base from J, with 10 bases between. Germline values: CDR1 MNHEY, CDR2 SVGAGI. This CDR3 region has 12 residues.

This clonotype occurred a few times. The rearrangement links TRBV6-2 or TRBV6-3 to TRBJ2-7, with 10 bases identical to TRBD2. The CDR3 is made up of 14 amino acids. V trimming: 6 bases; J trimming: 1 base; junction bases outside the gene matches: 3. Per the germline V gene, CDR1 is MNHEY and CDR2 is SVGEGT. The CDR3 spells CASRPSGRSYEQYF. Here the CDR3 DNA reads TGTGCCAGCAGACCTAGCGGGAGATCCTACGAGCAGTACTTC.

The chain recombines TRBV6-6 with TRBJ1-4, with 7 nucleotides matching TRBD1. CDR1 is MNHNY, CDR2 SVGAGI, per germline (reference sequence). With 6 bases clipped from V and 7 bases from J, the junction kept 8 bases outside the gene matches. CDR3 size: 14 residues. CDR3 sequence (DNA): TGTGCCAGCAGATCCAAACGGGACAGTGAAAAACTGTTTTTT. Translation: CASRSKRDSEKLFF.

The chain carries TRBV7-9 and TRBJ1-2, with D possibly TRBD1 on 5 matching bases. The CDR3 is made up of 14 amino acids. Trimming removed 5 bases from V and 4 bases from J, with 14 bases in between. The V gene's germline CDR1 is SEHNR and CDR2 FQNEAQ (reference sequence). In DNA form, the CDR3 reads TGTGCCAGCAGCCCCTTTCCAGGGAGCTATGGCTACACCTTC. It specifies CASSPFPGSYGYTF.

J is TRBJ1-2 and V is TRBV11-2, with a tentative D call TRBD1 (5 bases). CDR3 length: 15 amino acids. Trimming cost V 3 bases and J 8 bases, with 19 bases left between them. CDR1 SGHAT and CDR2 FQNNGV come from the germline V gene. The CDR3 loop is CASSLDILTMVGYTF. The DNA for the CDR3 is TGTGCCAGCAGCTTGGACATTTTAACTATGGTGGGCTACACCTTC.

The chain uses TRBV6-2 or TRBV6-3 and TRBJ2-5; 7 bases match TRBD2. This CDR3 has 13 residues. Unmatched junction bases numbered 6, after V lost 6 bases and J lost 5 bases. Germline CDR1 and CDR2: MNHEY and SVGEGT. The CDR3 DNA is TGTGCCAGCAGAAGGGGAGGGTCCGAGACCCAGTACTTC. Translating it yields CASRRGGSETQYF.

The chain has TRBV5-1 and TRBJ1-6; 7 bases map to TRBD1. Germline V gives CDR1 SGHRS, CDR2 YFSETQ. The CDR3 is made up of 15 amino acids. V shed 4 bases, J shed 5 bases, and the junction held 6 bases outside the gene matches. CDR3 coding DNA: TGCGCCAGCAGCAGACAGGGTTTGAATAATTCACCCCTCCACTTT. Amino acid sequence: CASSRQGLNNSPLHF.

The chain combines TRBV7-8 with TRBJ2-3; D is ambiguous. CDR1 and CDR2 from the germline V gene are SGHVS and FQNEAQ. Trimming removed 1 base at V and 6 bases at J, with 14 bases between. The CDR3 length is 15 residues. As DNA, the CDR3 is TGTGCCAGCAGCTTAGGAACGCCGCACGTGGATACGCAGTATTTT. This translates into CASSLGTPHVDTQYF.

This chain uses TRBV6-1 with TRBJ2-3, with D hard to call. The V gene's germline CDR1 is MNHNS and CDR2 SASEGT. The germline V and J ends were trimmed by 10 bases and 2 bases, with 13 bases remaining between them. The CDR3 extends over 13 amino acids. The chain's CDR3 is CATGRLNTDTQYF. The CDR3 region has the DNA TGTGCCACCGGACGCCTCAACACAGATACGCAGTATTTT.

This clonotype came up many times. In DNA, the CDR3 is TGTGCCAGCAGCTTAGCCTTTAGCGATAGCGGGAGCCCATACGAGCAGTACTTC. It translates to CASSLAFSDSGSPYEQYF. This chain connects TRBV7-2 to TRBJ2-7; 9 nucleotides align to TRBD2. Germline V gene sequence: CDR1 SGHTA, CDR2 FQGNSA. Trimming took 0 bases from V and 4 from J; bases not matched to a gene: 13. The CDR3 consists of 18 residues.

There are a few counts of this clonotype. The V gene is TRBV6-4, the J gene TRBJ1-2; the D gene is possibly TRBD1 (5 bases). V was trimmed by 7 bases and J by 1 base, leaving 13 bases between them. This CDR3 comprises 14 residues. CDR1 MRHNA and CDR2 SNTAGT come from the germline V gene. This chain's CDR3 is CASKGSQSNYGYTF. The CDR3 DNA reads as TGTGCCAGCAAGGGGAGCCAAAGTAACTATGGCTACACCTTC.

The V call is TRBV6-1, the J call TRBJ1-2; D is uncertain. The germline V gene has CDR1 MNHNS and CDR2 SASEGT. This CDR3 has 14 residues. V was pared by 1 base and J by 7 bases, with 13 bases between. Here the CDR3 reads CASSEEAGQGGYTF. In DNA form, the CDR3 reads TGTGCCAGCAGTGAAGAGGCGGGTCAAGGTGGCTACACCTTC.

The chain is built from TRBV7-2 and TRBJ1-5; the match to TRBD1 covers 9 bases. The V and J ends lost 1 base and 4 bases, in that order; junction bases with no gene match: 8. In germline, CDR1 is SGHTA, CDR2 FQGNSA. This CDR3 contains 17 residues. The CDR3 DNA follows: TGTGCCAGCAGCTTAGAGTTGGGACAGGGCTCAAATCAGCCCCAGCATTTT. Its protein is CASSLELGQGSNQPQHF.

The chain joins TRBV4-2 to TRBJ1-4; 7 bases line up with TRBD1. The CDR3 totals 15 residues. In germline, CDR1 is LGHNA, CDR2 YNFKEQ. Germline trimming cut 4 bases from V and 7 bases from J; bases unmatched to any gene: 9. CDR3 DNA sequence: TGTGCCAGCAGCCGATGGGAGGGGGCCGCTGAAAAACTGTTTTTT. Protein product: CASSRWEGAAEKLFF.

There are many counts of this clonotype. The genes are TRBV7-2 and TRBJ2-3; TRBD2 matches at 7 bases. The CDR3 has 13 amino acids. Per the germline V gene, CDR1 is SGHTA and CDR2 is FQGNSA. V lost 4 bases, J lost 5 bases, and 3 bases stayed unmatched. The CDR3 DNA reads TGTGCCAGCAGCTCATCGGGAGGAGATACGCAGTATTTT. Amino acid sequence: CASSSSGGDTQYF.

For the CDR3, the DNA is TGCAGTGCTAGCCAGGGGGCGAACACTGAAGCTTTCTTT. It encodes CSASQGANTEAFF. The chain combines TRBV20-1 with TRBJ1-1, with 8 nucleotides matching TRBD1. The V and J ends lost 3 bases and 1 base, in that order; junction bases with no gene match: 1. The germline gives CDR1 DFQATT, CDR2 SNEGSKA (reference sequence). This CDR3 contains 13 residues.

The sample holds one count of this clonotype. The rearrangement links TRBV4-3 to TRBJ1-2, with a possible D match to TRBD1 (6 bases). Trimming stripped 2 bases from V and 0 bases from J, with 10 bases between. The CDR3 consists of 15 residues. Germline assignment: CDR1 LGHNA and CDR2 YSLEER. The CDR3 nucleotides are TGCGCCAGCAGCCAACCAGGGGCAGCTAACTATGGCTACACCTTC. It translates to CASSQPGAANYGYTF.

The rearrangement joins TRBV19 to TRBJ2-1; D might be TRBD1 (5 bases). Trimming removed 2 bases at V and 4 bases at J, with 18 bases between. From germline, CDR1 is LNHDA and CDR2 SQIVND (reference sequence). CDR3 length equals 17 residues. The CDR3 bases are TGTGCCAGTAGTATAAGTCCCGCCCGGACACTTTACAATGAGCAGTTCTTC. Protein sequence: CASSISPARTLYNEQFF.

This clonotype was seen a few times. This chain connects TRBV7-2 to TRBJ2-2; TRBD2 might be the D (6 bases). V lost 4 bases and J lost 4, with 13 bases in between. Per germline, CDR1 SGHTA and CDR2 FQGNSA. The CDR3 is 15 residues long. This CDR3 is CASSSGVVPTGELFF. The CDR3 DNA sequence: TGTGCCAGCAGCTCGGGGGTGGTTCCCACCGGGGAGCTGTTTTTT.